The 20 T cell receptor beta chains below come from one sample, sequenced in a study of T cells after yellow fever vaccination. TCRdb recomputed calls from the 5' RACE reads with MiXCR, one row per CDR3 protein. Of 25,000 to 30,000 distinct CDR3 sequences in the sample, roughly 5.9% are singletons; the top ten hold roughly 25%. Sequenced here: PBMCs, either bulk or a sorted T-cell subset (CD4+, CD8+, memory, or dextramer-sorted; not recorded which), sampled on the day of the yellow fever booster vaccination. The receptors originated from a man aged 25 to 45 who received the YFV17D yellow fever vaccine.

As for this clonotype: A read error may be the cause here, since a much bigger clone is one base away. The genes are TRBV20-1 and TRBJ1-5; weak D call: TRBD1 (6 bases). Germline V gene sequence: CDR1 DFQATT, CDR2 SNEGSKA (reference sequence). CDR3 length: 14 amino acids. CDR3 nucleotide sequence: TGCAGTGCTAGAGCTGGTGGGGGCGGGCAGCACCAGCATTTT. Its protein product is CSARAGGGGQHQHF.

This clonotype rates as medium-sized (0.01 to 0.1%). The gene calls are TRBV4-2 and TRBJ2-7; D is tentatively TRBD1 or TRBD2 (7 bases each). The CDR3 is made up of 16 amino acids. The V and J ends lost 1 base and 0 bases respectively, with 13 bases between them. Per germline, CDR1 LGHNA and CDR2 YNFKEQ. In DNA, the CDR3 is TGTGCCAGCAGCCAAGGGGAGGGGGCCCCCTCCTACGAGCAGTACTTC. It yields the protein CASSQGEGAPSYEQYF.

The V and J genes are TRBV20-1 and TRBJ2-7; 12 bases agree with TRBD1. The germline V gene encodes CDR1 DFQATT and CDR2 SNEGSKA (reference sequence). The length of the CDR3 is 14 residues. J gave up 5 bases and V 7 bases, and 9 bases lay outside the gene matches. The CDR3 is CSVPNRDRGHEQYF. The CDR3 nucleotides are TGCAGTGTCCCAAACCGGGACAGGGGGCACGAGCAGTACTTC.

This clonotype occurred a few times. This chain connects TRBV6-5 to TRBJ2-7, with D possibly TRBD2 on 6 matching bases. V was cut by 2 bases and J by 6 bases, with 17 bases left in between. Germline CDR1 and CDR2: MNHEY and SVGAGI. This CDR3 has 15 residues. CDR3: CASSYKRGKVVEQYF. The CDR3 DNA follows: TGTGCCAGCAGTTACAAGCGCGGGAAGGTTGTCGAGCAGTACTTC.

This clonotype has a handful of counts. The chain couples TRBV5-1 to TRBJ2-4, with unresolved D. Trimming removed 4 bases at V and 5 bases at J, with 10 bases between. Germline CDR1 is SGHRS and CDR2 is YFSETQ. The CDR3 has 13 amino acids. The CDR3 spells CASSPDNENIQYF. The CDR3 DNA sequence: TGCGCCAGCAGCCCAGACAATGAAAACATTCAGTACTTC.

This clonotype was counted only a few times. This CDR3 reads CASSDISGGDTQYF. In nucleotides, the CDR3 is TGCGCCAGCAGTGACATTTCAGGGGGAGATACGCAGTATTTT. The chain has TRBV10-1 and TRBJ2-3; 7 bases align to TRBD1. The CDR3 is 14 residues long. V lost 3 bases and J lost 5; bases outside the gene matches: 5. Germline V lookup: CDR1 WNHNN, CDR2 SYGVQD (reference sequence).

CDR3 in amino acids: CASSQMGLGPNEQFF. The CDR3 bases are TGTGCCAGCAGCCAAATGGGACTTGGACCCAATGAGCAGTTCTTC. The V gene is TRBV3-1, the J gene TRBJ2-1; D might be TRBD2 (6 bases). This CDR3 has 15 residues. In germline, CDR1 is LGHDT, CDR2 YNNKEL (reference sequence). The V gene lost 2 bases and the J gene lost 6 bases, with 14 bases spanning the gap.

This clonotype was observed at least ten times. The V gene is TRBV5-8, the J gene TRBJ1-2; no clear D gene. Germline V gene sequence: CDR1 SGHTS, CDR2 YDEGEE. V was pared by 5 bases and J by 0 bases, with 14 bases between. The CDR3 sequence is 15 residues long. CDR3 loop: CASRRGAASNYGYTF. In nucleotides, the CDR3 is TGTGCCAGCAGGAGAGGAGCGGCCTCTAACTATGGCTACACCTTC.

This clonotype has ten or more counts. The rearrangement uses TRBV5-1 and TRBJ1-2, with D possibly matching TRBD1 (5 bases). V lost 0 bases and J 7 bases, leaving 13 bases between the germline ends. The CDR3 length is 14 residues. Germline CDR1 SGHRS, CDR2 YFSETQ. CDR3 bases: TGCGCCAGCAGCTTGGGAGGGGCAGGGTCTGGCTACACCTTC. It translates to CASSLGGAGSGYTF. The variable domain in full, with the rest retrieved from reference TRBV5-1 and TRBJ1-2, is KAGVTQTPRYLIKTRGQQVTLSCSPISGHRSVSWYQQTPGQGLQFLFEYFSETQRNKGNFPGRFSGRQFSNSRSEMNVSTLELGDSALYLCASSLGGAGSGYTFGSGTRLTVV.

The chain recombines TRBV27 with TRBJ2-7, with unresolved D. V was trimmed by 3 bases and J by 6 bases, leaving 9 bases between them. CDR1 MNHEY and CDR2 SMNVEV come from the germline V gene (reference sequence). This CDR3 has 12 residues. The CDR3 DNA reads TGTGCCAGCAGTTTCAATTCGCGCGAGCAGTACTTC. The encoded protein is CASSFNSREQYF.

The chain couples TRBV7-2 to TRBJ2-5; TRBD2 agrees at 9 bases. The germline CDR1 and CDR2 sequences are SGHTA and FQGNSA. This CDR3 has 17 amino acids. V shed 5 bases, J shed 6 bases, and the junction held 16 bases outside the gene matches. CDR3 in amino acids: CASSQRVAGAPPQTQYF. CDR3 DNA sequence: TGTGCCAGCAGCCAGAGGGTAGCGGGAGCCCCTCCGCAGACCCAGTACTTC.

The table lists this clonotype with many counts. The chain is built from TRBV6-4 and TRBJ2-1; D call uncertain. The ends were cut back, 2 bases at V and 0 bases at J, with 2 bases in the middle. Per the germline V gene, CDR1 is MRHNA and CDR2 is SNTAGT. This CDR3 spans 13 amino acids. The CDR3 nucleotides are TGTGCCAGCAGTGACAGCTCCTACAATGAGCAGTTCTTC. Protein sequence: CASSDSSYNEQFF.

This clonotype was detected many times. The J gene is TRBJ2-7, the V gene TRBV20-1; 14 bases map to TRBD2. Germline CDR1 DFQATT, CDR2 SNEGSKA (reference sequence). The CDR3 contains 14 residues. After removal of 4 bases from V and 6 bases from J, the junction contained 5 bases not matched to a gene. In nucleotides, the CDR3 is TGCAGTGCTACGCGGGGACTAGCGGGAGCCGAGCAGTACTTC. Translation: CSATRGLAGAEQYF.

This clonotype was seen ten or more times. The chain links TRBV27 to TRBJ1-2; D may be TRBD1 (6 bases). The CDR3 loop spans 13 amino acids. V dropped 5 bases and J dropped 8 bases, with 15 bases sitting between them. Germline CDR1 reads MNHEY; CDR2 reads SMNVEV (reference sequence). The CDR3 spells CASSRGVDRGYTF. The DNA for the CDR3 is TGTGCCAGCAGTAGGGGGGTCGACCGCGGCTACACCTTC.

This clonotype was observed a handful of times. The chain employs TRBV10-3 and TRBJ1-2, with TRBD1 matching over 9 bases. This CDR3 spans 17 amino acids. V lost 4 bases and J lost 0; bases outside the gene matches: 9. CDR1 ENHRY and CDR2 SYGVKD come from the germline V gene. This chain's CDR3 is CAISGAGTGKTNYGYTF. The CDR3 region has the DNA TGTGCCATCAGTGGTGCCGGGACAGGGAAAACTAACTATGGCTACACCTTC.

Many counts were recorded for this clonotype. The chain joins TRBV4-2 to TRBJ2-5; D remains ambiguous. CDR1 and CDR2 (germline): LGHNA, YNFKEQ. CDR3 size: 13 residues. Trimming took 1 base from V and 4 from J, leaving 7 bases between them. DNA for the CDR3: TGTGCCAGCAGCCAAGCCATCGGAGAGACCCAGTACTTC. Its translation: CASSQAIGETQYF.

The rearrangement uses TRBV10-2 and TRBJ2-7; 7 bases match TRBD1. The CDR3 length is 15 residues. V dropped 4 bases and J dropped 3; count of bases not matched to a gene: 9. Germline V CDR1 and CDR2: WSHSY, SAAADI. In nucleotides, the CDR3 is TGCGCCAGCAGTGGCTTGGGACAGACCTTCTACGAGCAGTACTTC. This translates into CASSGLGQTFYEQYF.

Of note for this clonotype: A single base separates this from a much larger clone, so it may be a read error. The rearrangement uses TRBV10-3 and TRBJ2-1, with D perhaps TRBD1 (5 bases). Germline CDR1 is ENHRY and CDR2 is SYGVKD. This CDR3 has 12 amino acids. V lost 7 bases and J lost 7, with 11 bases in between. The CDR3 bases are TGTGCCATCAAGGGGATCGATAATGAGCAGTTCTTC. It encodes CAIKGIDNEQFF.

The chain links TRBV11-2 to TRBJ2-7; D could derive from TRBD1 or TRBD2 (6 bases each). The germline gives CDR1 SGHAT, CDR2 FQNNGV. The CDR3 is 12 residues long. With 5 bases removed from V and 5 bases from J, the gap between germline ends came to 10 bases. CDR3 in amino acids: CASSGGTNEQYF. CDR3 in DNA: TGTGCCAGCAGCGGGGGGACAAACGAGCAGTACTTC.

V is TRBV4-3 and J is TRBJ2-3, with 12 nucleotides matching TRBD2. This CDR3 has 16 residues. Unmatched junction bases numbered 7, after V lost 3 bases and J lost 6 bases. Germline loops: CDR1 LGHNA, CDR2 YSLEER. Here the CDR3 DNA reads TGCGCCAGCAGCCATCGACTAGCGGGAGATGTGGATACGCAGTATTTT. Amino acid sequence: CASSHRLAGDVDTQYF.